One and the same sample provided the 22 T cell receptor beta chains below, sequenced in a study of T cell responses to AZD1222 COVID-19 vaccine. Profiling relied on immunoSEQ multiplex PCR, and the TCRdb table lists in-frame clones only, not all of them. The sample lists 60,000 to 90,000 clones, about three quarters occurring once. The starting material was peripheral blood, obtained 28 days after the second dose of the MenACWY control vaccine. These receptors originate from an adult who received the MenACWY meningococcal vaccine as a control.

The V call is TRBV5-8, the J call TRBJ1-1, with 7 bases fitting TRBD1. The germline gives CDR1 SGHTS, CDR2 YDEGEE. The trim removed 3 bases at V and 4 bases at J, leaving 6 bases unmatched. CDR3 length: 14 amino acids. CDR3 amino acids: CASSYRGRGTEAFF. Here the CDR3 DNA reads TGTGCCAGCAGCTACAGGGGTAGGGGCACTGAAGCTTTCTTT.

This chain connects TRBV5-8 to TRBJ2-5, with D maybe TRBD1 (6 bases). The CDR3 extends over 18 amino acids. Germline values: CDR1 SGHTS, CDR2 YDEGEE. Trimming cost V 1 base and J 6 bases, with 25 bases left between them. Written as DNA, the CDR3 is TGTGCCAGCAGCTTGAATTGGGGGCTTGGATCTAGGGGGAAGACCCAGTACTTC. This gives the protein CASSLNWGLGSRGKTQYF.

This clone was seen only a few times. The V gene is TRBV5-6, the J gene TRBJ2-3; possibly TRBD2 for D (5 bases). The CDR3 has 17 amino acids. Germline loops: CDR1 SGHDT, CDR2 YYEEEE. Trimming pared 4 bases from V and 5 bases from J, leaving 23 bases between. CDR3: CASSTRPNSFRGDTQYF. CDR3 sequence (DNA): TGTGCCAGCAGCACCCGACCGAACTCCTTTCGGGGAGATACGCAGTATTTT.

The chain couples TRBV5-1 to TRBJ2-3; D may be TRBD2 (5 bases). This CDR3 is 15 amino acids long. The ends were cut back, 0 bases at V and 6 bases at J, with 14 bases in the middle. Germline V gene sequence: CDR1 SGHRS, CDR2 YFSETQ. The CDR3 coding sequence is TGCGCCAGCAGCTTGGATGGAGGCACGTTTGATACGCAGTATTTT. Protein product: CASSLDGGTFDTQYF.

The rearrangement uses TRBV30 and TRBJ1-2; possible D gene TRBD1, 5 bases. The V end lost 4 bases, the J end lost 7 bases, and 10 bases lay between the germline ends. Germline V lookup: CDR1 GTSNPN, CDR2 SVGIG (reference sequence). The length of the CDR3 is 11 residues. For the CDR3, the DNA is TGTGCCTGGACCCAGGGCACTGGCTACACCTTC. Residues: CAWTQGTGYTF.

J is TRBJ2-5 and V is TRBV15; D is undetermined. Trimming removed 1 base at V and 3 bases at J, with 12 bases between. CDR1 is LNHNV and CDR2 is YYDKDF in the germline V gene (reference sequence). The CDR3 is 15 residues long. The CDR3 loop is CATSRAPHLEETQYF. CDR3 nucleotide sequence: TGTGCCACCAGCAGAGCCCCACACCTCGAAGAGACCCAGTACTTC.

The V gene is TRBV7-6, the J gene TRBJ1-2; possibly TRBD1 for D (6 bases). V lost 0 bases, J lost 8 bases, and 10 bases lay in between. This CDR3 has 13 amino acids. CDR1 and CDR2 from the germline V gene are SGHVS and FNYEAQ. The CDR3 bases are TGTGCCAGCAGCTTAGCGGCAGGGGTGGGCTACACCTTC. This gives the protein CASSLAAGVGYTF.

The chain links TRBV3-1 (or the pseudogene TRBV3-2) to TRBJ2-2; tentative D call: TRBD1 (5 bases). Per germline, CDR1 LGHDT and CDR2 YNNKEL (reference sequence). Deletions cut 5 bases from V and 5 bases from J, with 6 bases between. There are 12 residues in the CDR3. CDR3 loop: CASSYRTGELFF. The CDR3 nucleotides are TGTGCCAGCAGCTACAGGACCGGGGAGCTGTTTTTT.

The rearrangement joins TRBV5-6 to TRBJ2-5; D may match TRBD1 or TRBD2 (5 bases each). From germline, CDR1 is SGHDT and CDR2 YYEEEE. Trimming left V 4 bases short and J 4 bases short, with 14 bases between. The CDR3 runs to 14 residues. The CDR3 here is CASSPWGSRETQYF. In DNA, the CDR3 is TGTGCCAGCAGCCCCTGGGGGTCTAGAGAGACCCAGTACTTC.

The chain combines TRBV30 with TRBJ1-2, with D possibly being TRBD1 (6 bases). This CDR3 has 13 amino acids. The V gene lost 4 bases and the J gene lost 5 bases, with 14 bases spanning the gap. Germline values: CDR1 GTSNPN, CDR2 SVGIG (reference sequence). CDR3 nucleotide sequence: TGTGCCTGGACCCGGGACAATGGGTATGGCTACACCTTC. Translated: CAWTRDNGYGYTF.

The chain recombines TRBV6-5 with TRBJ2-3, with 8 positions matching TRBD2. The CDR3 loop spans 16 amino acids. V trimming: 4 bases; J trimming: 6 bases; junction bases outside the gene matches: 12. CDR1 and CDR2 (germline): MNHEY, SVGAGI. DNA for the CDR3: TGTGCCAGCAGTTCCTCCCAGCGGGAGCCTAGGGATACGCAGTATTTT. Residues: CASSSSQREPRDTQYF.

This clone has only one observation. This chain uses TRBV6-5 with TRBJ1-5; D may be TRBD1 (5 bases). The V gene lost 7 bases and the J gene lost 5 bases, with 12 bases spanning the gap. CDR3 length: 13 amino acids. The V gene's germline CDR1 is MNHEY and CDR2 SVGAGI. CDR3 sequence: CASTAGLHQPQHF. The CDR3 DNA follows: TGTGCCAGCACCGCAGGGCTTCATCAGCCCCAGCATTTT.

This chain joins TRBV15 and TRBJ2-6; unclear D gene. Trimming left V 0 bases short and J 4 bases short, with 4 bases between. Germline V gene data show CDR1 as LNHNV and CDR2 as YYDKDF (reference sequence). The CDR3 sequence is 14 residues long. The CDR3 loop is CATSRDYGANVLTF. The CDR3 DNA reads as TGTGCCACCAGCAGAGATTACGGGGCCAACGTCCTGACTTTC. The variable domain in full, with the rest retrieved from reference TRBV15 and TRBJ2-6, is DAMVIQNPRYQVTQFGKPVTLSCSQTLNHNVMYWYQQKSSQAPKLLFHYYDKDFNNEADTPDNFQSRRPNTSFCFLDIRSPGLGDTAMYLCATSRDYGANVLTFGAGSRLTVL.

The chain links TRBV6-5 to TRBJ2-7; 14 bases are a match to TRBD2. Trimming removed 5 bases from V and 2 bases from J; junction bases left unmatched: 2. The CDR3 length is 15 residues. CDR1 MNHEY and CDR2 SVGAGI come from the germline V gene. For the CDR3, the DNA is TGTGCCAGCAGTCAGGGACTAGCGGGAGCCTACGAGCAGTACTTC. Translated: CASSQGLAGAYEQYF.

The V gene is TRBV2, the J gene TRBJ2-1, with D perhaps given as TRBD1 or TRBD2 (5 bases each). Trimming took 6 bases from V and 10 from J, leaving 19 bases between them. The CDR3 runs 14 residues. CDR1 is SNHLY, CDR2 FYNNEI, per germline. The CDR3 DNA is TGTGCCAGCAGGGGACCGGTTAGGGCGCGGGAGCAGTTCTTC. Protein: CASRGPVRAREQFF.

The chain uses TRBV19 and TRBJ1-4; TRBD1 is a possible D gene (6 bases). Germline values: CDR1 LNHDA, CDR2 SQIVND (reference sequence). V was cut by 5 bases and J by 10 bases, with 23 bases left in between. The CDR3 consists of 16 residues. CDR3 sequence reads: CASSAPQGRLPGKLFF. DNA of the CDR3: TGTGCCAGTAGTGCCCCCCAGGGGAGGCTGCCCGGAAAACTGTTTTTT.

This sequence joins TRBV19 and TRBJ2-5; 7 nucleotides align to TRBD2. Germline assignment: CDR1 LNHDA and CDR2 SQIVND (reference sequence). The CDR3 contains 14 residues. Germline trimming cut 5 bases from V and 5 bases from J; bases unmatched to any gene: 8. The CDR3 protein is CASSLGRGPETQYF. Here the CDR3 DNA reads TGTGCCAGTAGTCTGGGGAGGGGTCCGGAGACCCAGTACTTC.

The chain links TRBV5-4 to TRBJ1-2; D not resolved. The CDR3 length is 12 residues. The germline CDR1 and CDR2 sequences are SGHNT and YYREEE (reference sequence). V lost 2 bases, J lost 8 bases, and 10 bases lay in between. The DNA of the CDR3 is TGTGCCAGCAGCTTTAGAGGAAGCGGCTACACCTTC. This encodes CASSFRGSGYTF.

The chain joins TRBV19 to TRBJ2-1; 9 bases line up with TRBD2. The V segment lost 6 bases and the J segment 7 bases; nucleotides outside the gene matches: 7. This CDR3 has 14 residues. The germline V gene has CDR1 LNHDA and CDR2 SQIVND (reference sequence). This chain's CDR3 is CASSAGLAGNEQFF. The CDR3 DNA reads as TGTGCCAGTAGCGCGGGGCTAGCGGGGAATGAGCAGTTCTTC.

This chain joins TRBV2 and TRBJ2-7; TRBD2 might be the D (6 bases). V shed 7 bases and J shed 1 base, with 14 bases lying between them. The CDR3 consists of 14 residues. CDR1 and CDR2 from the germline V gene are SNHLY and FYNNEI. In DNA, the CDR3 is TGTGCCAGCACCCTGGCGGCGGGATCCTACGAGCAGTACTTC. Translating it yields CASTLAAGSYEQYF.

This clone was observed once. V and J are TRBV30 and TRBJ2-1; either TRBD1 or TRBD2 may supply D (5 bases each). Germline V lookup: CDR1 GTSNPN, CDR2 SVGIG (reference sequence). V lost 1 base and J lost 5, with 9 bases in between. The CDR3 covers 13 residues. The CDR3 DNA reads TGTGCCTGGAGTGGTTTGGGGGACAATGAGCAGTTCTTC. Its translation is CAWSGLGDNEQFF.

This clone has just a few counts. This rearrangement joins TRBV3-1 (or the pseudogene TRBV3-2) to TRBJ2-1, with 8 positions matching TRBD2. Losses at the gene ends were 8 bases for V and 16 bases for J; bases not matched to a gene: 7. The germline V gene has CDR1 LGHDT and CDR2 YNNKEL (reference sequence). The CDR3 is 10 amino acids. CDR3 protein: CASLGTSHFF. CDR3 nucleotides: TGTGCCAGCTTGGGGACTAGTCACTTCTTC.